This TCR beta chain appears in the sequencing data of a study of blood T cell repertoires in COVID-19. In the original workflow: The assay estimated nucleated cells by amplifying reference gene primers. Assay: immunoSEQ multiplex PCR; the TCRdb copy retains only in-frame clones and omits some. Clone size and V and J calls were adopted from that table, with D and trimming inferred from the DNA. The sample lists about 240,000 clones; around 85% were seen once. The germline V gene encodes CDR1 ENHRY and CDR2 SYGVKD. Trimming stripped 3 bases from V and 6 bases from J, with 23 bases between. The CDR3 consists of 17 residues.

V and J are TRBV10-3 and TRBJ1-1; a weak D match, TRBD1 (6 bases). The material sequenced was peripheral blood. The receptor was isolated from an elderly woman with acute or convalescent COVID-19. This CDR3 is CAISDSRGGALHPEAFF. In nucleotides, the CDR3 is TGTGCCATCAGTGATTCCCGCGGGGGGGCTCTTCACCCTGAAGCTTTCTTT.